This T cell receptor (beta chain) was obtained from a study of blood T cell repertoires in COVID-19. The sample holds one count of this clone. CDR3 size: 16 residues. With 0 bases clipped from V and 8 bases from J, the junction kept 5 bases outside the gene matches. Germline values: CDR1 MNHEY, CDR2 SVGAGI. Methods used by the authors: Nucleated cell number was recorded as an estimate derived from reference gene primer amplification. Measured with immunoSEQ multiplex PCR; TCRdb has only the in-frame clones, and not every one. V, J and clone size are those of that table, while D and trimming were read from the DNA. The table lists approximately 170,000 clones, roughly 90% of them singletons, with 15% to 20% in the top ten.

The sequenced sample consisted of peripheral blood. This TCR was sampled from a man aged 55 to 70 with active or convalescent COVID-19. The chain links TRBV6-5 to TRBJ1-4, with 11 bases that match TRBD1. As DNA, the CDR3 is TGTGCCAGCAGTTACTCTGGGACAGGGGGGGCGGAAAAACTGTTTTTT. This codes for CASSYSGTGGAEKLFF.